Shown below are 22 T cell receptor beta chains from a single sample sequenced in a study of CD8+CD57+ T cells in acquired aplastic anemia. It was patients with CD8+CD57+ cell expansion by flow cytometry who were chosen for sequencing. CDR3 and TCR beta VDJ profiling relied on a genomic DNA template. MiXCR, applied by TCRdb to the reads, yields one record per CDR3 protein. Here the sample spans around 200,000 distinct CDR3 sequences, roughly 65% being singletons. The specimen was sorted CD4+, CD8+, or CD8+CD57+ T cells (not recorded which) from PBMCs. Receptors originate from a human donor with aplastic anemia.

The chain links TRBV7-3 to TRBJ2-1, with TRBD1 matching 12 bases. The junction had 7 bases not matched to a gene; V was cut back by 5 bases and J by 11 bases. The CDR3 consists of 14 residues. Germline CDR1 reads SGHTA; CDR2 reads FQGTGA. DNA for the CDR3: TGTGCCAGCAGCATGGGACAGGGGGCCTACCAGCAGTTCTTC. Its translation is CASSMGQGAYQQFF.

This clonotype occurred a few times. This sequence joins TRBV7-9 and TRBJ2-7, with D possibly TRBD1 on 5 matching bases. Germline V gene data show CDR1 as SEHNR and CDR2 as FQNEAQ (reference sequence). The CDR3 has 11 amino acids. V gave up 6 bases and J gave up 5 bases, with 8 bases separating them. CDR3 sequence reads: CASSTGNEQYF. The CDR3 DNA is TGTGCCAGCAGTACAGGCAACGAGCAGTACTTC.

The V and J genes are TRBV19 and TRBJ1-3; D gene ambiguous. CDR3 length: 12 residues. Germline V gives CDR1 LNHDA, CDR2 SQIVND (reference sequence). Trimming cost V 5 bases and J 3 bases, with 5 bases left between them. CDR3 bases: TGTGCCAGTAGTTACCGTGGAAACACCATATATTTT. It specifies CASSYRGNTIYF.

The genes are TRBV19 and TRBJ1-5; D gene ambiguous. CDR3 size: 16 residues. Germline CDR1 is LNHDA and CDR2 is SQIVND (reference sequence). V gave up 0 bases and J gave up 2 bases, with 11 bases separating them. DNA for the CDR3: TGTGCCAGTAGTATAGATCTGGTTCGGGGCAATCAGCCCCAGCATTTT. Translated: CASSIDLVRGNQPQHF.

This clonotype was observed once. The chain recombines TRBV2 with TRBJ2-1; D gene ambiguous. The CDR3 runs to 12 residues. The V gene's germline CDR1 is SNHLY and CDR2 FYNNEI. V gave up 4 bases and J gave up 4 bases, with 5 bases separating them. The CDR3 sequence is CASSVQYNEQFF. The CDR3 DNA sequence: TGTGCCAGCAGTGTCCAGTACAATGAGCAGTTCTTC.

The chain joins TRBV2 to TRBJ2-7; TRBD1 is a possible D gene (6 bases). The germline CDR1 and CDR2 sequences are SNHLY and FYNNEI. The CDR3 runs to 12 residues. V gave up 7 bases and J gave up 2 bases, with 9 bases separating them. The CDR3 loop is CASIRGTYEQYF. The CDR3 DNA reads TGTGCCAGCATCAGGGGCACCTACGAGCAGTACTTC.

The chain combines TRBV10-3 with TRBJ2-7; TRBD2 is a possible D gene (7 bases). Trimming took 4 bases from V and 0 from J, leaving 16 bases between them. The germline V gene has CDR1 ENHRY and CDR2 SYGVKD. This CDR3 is 16 amino acids long. The CDR3 here is CAISAAAGDISYEQYF. The CDR3 DNA follows: TGTGCCATCAGTGCAGCCGCGGGGGACATCTCCTACGAGCAGTACTTC.

About this clonotype: The junction differs from germline at one of its ends, possibly a read error. J is TRBJ2-1 and V is TRBV7-9; 8 nucleotides align to TRBD2. The CDR3 consists of 18 residues. Germline V lookup: CDR1 SEHNR, CDR2 FQNEAQ (reference sequence). The CDR3 loop reads CASSPEASGPSPYNDQFF. CDR3 in DNA: TGTGCCAGCAGCCCTGAGGCTAGCGGGCCAAGCCCCTACAATGACCAGTTCTTC.

Many counts were recorded for this clonotype. The rearrangement links TRBV10-3 to TRBJ2-4; possible D gene TRBD1, 5 bases. Germline loops: CDR1 ENHRY, CDR2 SYGVKD. V was shortened by 5 bases and J by 0 bases, with 20 bases between the two germline ends. The CDR3 has 18 amino acids. The CDR3 protein is CAISNGRAFSLAKNIQYF. The CDR3 DNA is TGTGCCATCAGTAACGGCAGGGCGTTCAGTCTAGCCAAAAACATTCAGTACTTC.

This chain links TRBV19 with TRBJ2-3, with unresolved D. There are 15 residues in the CDR3. Looked up from germline, CDR1 is LNHDA and CDR2 is SQIVND (reference sequence). With 3 bases removed from V and 4 bases from J, the gap between germline ends came to 14 bases. CDR3: CASSIVPLGPDTQYF. The CDR3 DNA is TGTGCCAGTAGTATCGTTCCTTTGGGTCCAGATACGCAGTATTTT.

This clonotype showed up just a few times. The chain employs TRBV25-1 and TRBJ1-1, with TRBD1 identical over 10 bases. The junction had 6 bases not matched to a gene; V was cut back by 6 bases and J by 5 bases. The CDR3 has 14 amino acids. Germline-derived CDR1 and CDR2 are MGHDK and SYGVNS. CDR3 in amino acids: CASSQTGGGTEAFF. CDR3 DNA sequence: TGTGCCAGCAGCCAGACAGGGGGCGGGACTGAAGCTTTCTTT.

The chain joins TRBV4-3 to TRBJ2-2; weak D call: TRBD2 (5 bases). Between the trimmed V and J ends, which lost 0 bases and 8 bases, there was a span of 7 bases. The CDR3 has 13 residues. Germline CDR1 LGHNA, CDR2 YSLEER. DNA of the CDR3: TGCGCCAGCAGCCAAGATCGGAGGGGGGAGCTGTTTTTT. Residues: CASSQDRRGELFF.

Only a few counts were recorded for this clonotype. This chain uses TRBV5-5 with TRBJ1-2; D gene ambiguous. The CDR3 extends over 16 amino acids. In germline, CDR1 is SGHKS, CDR2 YYEKEE (reference sequence). V was trimmed by 0 bases and J by 4 bases, leaving 16 bases between them. In DNA, the CDR3 is TGTGCCAGCAGCTTGGCCGAAGTCGGAGGGCCCTATGGCTACACCTTC. Its protein product is CASSLAEVGGPYGYTF.

Worth noting for this clonotype: One end of the junction fails to match germline, which may point to a read error. The rearrangement joins TRBV5-1 to TRBJ2-1; D might be TRBD2 (5 bases). From germline, CDR1 is SGHRS and CDR2 YFSETQ. This CDR3 is built from 11 residues. CDR3: CASSFGGEQSF. The CDR3 nucleotides are TGCGCCAGCAGCTTCGGAGGAGAGCAGTCCTTC.

The V call is TRBV19, the J call TRBJ2-7; 9 nucleotides line up with TRBD2. This CDR3 contains 15 residues. Germline V gives CDR1 LNHDA, CDR2 SQIVND (reference sequence). V shed 7 bases and J 7 bases; nucleotides not matched to a gene: 14. The CDR3 bases are TGTGCCAGTAACTACTGCGGGAGGGCCATGGGGGAGCAGTACTTC. Its protein is CASNYCGRAMGEQYF.

The chain joins TRBV20-1 to TRBJ1-3; maybe TRBD1 (5 bases). CDR3 length: 13 residues. Trimming cost V 6 bases and J 3 bases, with 12 bases left between them. Looked up from germline, CDR1 is DFQATT and CDR2 is SNEGSKA (reference sequence). The CDR3 sequence: CSARTLFGNTIYF. In DNA form, the CDR3 reads TGCAGTGCAAGGACACTGTTTGGAAACACCATATATTTT.

The table lists this clonotype with many counts. V and J are TRBV19 and TRBJ1-2, with TRBD1 as a possible D gene (6 bases). This CDR3 is 13 amino acids long. V dropped 7 bases and J dropped 7 bases, with 16 bases sitting between them. The V gene's germline CDR1 is LNHDA and CDR2 SQIVND (reference sequence). The CDR3 protein is CASTLTGMGGYTF. The CDR3 DNA reads TGTGCCAGTACCCTGACAGGAATGGGTGGCTACACCTTC.

This chain uses TRBV29-1 with TRBJ2-7; D gene unclear. This CDR3 comprises 12 residues. The V and J ends lost 6 bases and 2 bases respectively, with 11 bases between them. Germline assignment: CDR1 SQVTM and CDR2 ANQGSEA. CDR3 DNA: TGCAGCGTAGAGGCGGCCACCTACGAGCAGTACTTC. It specifies CSVEAATYEQYF.

With respect to this clonotype: A read error may produce the germline difference seen at one junction end. J is TRBJ1-2 and V is TRBV10-2, with a possible D match to TRBD1 (5 bases). CDR1 is WSHSY and CDR2 is SAAADI in the germline V gene. The CDR3 runs to 17 residues. The CDR3 sequence is CASSQDFPDGGDYSYTF. In nucleotides, the CDR3 is TGTGCCAGCAGCCAAGATTTTCCGGACGGGGGTGACTATAGCTACACCTTC.

The chain combines TRBV10-1 with TRBJ1-4; D unresolved. Trimming took off 7 bases at V and 8 bases at J, with 11 bases between the two ends. The length of the CDR3 is 12 residues. Germline-derived CDR1 and CDR2 are WNHNN and SYGVQD (reference sequence). This CDR3 reads CASIGSVEKLFF. CDR3 nucleotide sequence: TGCGCCAGCATTGGTTCAGTGGAAAAACTGTTTTTT.

This clonotype was recorded a few times. The chain employs TRBV6-5 and TRBJ1-2; 10 bases match TRBD1. The ends lost 3 bases at V and 1 base at J; junction bases unmatched: 8. There are 17 residues in the CDR3. Germline V CDR1 and CDR2: MNHEY, SVGAGI. DNA of the CDR3: TGTGCCAGCAGTTATCGCGGGACAGGGGTACTTAACTATGGCTACACCTTC. It codes for CASSYRGTGVLNYGYTF.

This clonotype was counted at least ten times. This chain links TRBV9 with TRBJ1-1; the D gene is possibly TRBD1 (5 bases). Per germline, CDR1 SGDLS and CDR2 YYNGEE. The CDR3 totals 13 residues. V lost 4 bases and J lost 9, with 16 bases in between. CDR3 protein: CASSSSVAGQAFF. The CDR3 coding sequence is TGTGCCAGCAGCTCTAGTGTGGCAGGGCAAGCTTTCTTT.